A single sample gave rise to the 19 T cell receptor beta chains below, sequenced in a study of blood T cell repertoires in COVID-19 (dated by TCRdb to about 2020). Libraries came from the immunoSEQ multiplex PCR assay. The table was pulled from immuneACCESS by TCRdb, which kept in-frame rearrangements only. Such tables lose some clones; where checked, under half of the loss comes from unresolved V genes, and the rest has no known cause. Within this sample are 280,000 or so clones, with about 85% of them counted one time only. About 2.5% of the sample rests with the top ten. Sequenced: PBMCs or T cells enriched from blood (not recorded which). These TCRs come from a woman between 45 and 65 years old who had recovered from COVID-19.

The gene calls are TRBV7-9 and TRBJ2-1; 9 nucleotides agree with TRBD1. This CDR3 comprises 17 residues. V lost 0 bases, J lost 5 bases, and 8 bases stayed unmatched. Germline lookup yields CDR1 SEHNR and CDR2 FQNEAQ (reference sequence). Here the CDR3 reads CASSLAKGTGLHNEQFF. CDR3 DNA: TGTGCCAGCAGCTTAGCAAAGGGGACAGGGTTGCACAATGAGCAGTTCTTC. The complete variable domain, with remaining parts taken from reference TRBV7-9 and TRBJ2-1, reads DTGVSQNPRHKITKRGQNVTFRCDPISEHNRLYWYRQTLGQGPEFLTYFQNEAQLEKSRLLSDRFSAERPKGSFSTLEIQRTEQGDSAMYLCASSLAKGTGLHNEQFFGPGTRLTVL.

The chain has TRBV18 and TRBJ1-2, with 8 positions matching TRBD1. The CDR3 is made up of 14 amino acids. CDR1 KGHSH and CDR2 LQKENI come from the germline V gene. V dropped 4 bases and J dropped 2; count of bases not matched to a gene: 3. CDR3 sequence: CASSQDRDNYGYTF. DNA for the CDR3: TGTGCCAGCTCACAGGACAGGGACAACTATGGCTACACCTTC.

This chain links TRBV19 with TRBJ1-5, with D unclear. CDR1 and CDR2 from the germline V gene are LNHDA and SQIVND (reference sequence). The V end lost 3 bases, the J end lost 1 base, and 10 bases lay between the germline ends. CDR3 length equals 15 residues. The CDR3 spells CASSIQDASNQPQHF. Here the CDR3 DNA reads TGTGCCAGTAGTATTCAGGATGCCAGCAATCAGCCCCAGCATTTT.

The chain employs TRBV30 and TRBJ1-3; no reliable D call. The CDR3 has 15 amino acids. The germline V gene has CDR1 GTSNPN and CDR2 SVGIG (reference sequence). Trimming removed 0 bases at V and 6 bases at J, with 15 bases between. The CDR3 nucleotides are TGTGCCTGGAGTGTTCCTATGGTTTCCGAAAACACCATATATTTT. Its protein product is CAWSVPMVSENTIYF.

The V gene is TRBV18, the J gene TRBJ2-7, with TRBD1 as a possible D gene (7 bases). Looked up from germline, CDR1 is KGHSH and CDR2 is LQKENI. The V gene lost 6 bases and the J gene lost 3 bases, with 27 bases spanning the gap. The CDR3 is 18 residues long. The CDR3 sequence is CASSPLAGGKAVGYEQYF. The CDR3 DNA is TGTGCCAGCTCTCCATTGGCAGGGGGGAAGGCTGTAGGCTACGAGCAGTACTTC.

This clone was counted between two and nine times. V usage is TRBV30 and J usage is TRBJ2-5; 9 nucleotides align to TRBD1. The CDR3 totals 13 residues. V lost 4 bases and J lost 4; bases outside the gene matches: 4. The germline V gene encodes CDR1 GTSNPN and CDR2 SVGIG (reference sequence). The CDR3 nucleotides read TGTGCCTGGACCGGGACAGGGCCAGAGACCCAGTACTTC. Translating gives CAWTGTGPETQYF.

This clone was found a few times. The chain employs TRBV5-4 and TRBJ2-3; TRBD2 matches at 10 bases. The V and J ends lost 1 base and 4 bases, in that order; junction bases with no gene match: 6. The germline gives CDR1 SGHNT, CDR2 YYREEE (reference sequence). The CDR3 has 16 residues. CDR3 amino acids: CASSLKAGGPSDTQYF. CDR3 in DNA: TGTGCCAGCAGCTTGAAAGCGGGGGGGCCATCAGATACGCAGTATTTT.

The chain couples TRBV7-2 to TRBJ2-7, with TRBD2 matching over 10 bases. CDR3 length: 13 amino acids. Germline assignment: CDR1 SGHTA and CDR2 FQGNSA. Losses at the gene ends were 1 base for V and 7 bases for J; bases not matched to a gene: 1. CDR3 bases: TGTGCCAGCAGCTTAGAACTAGCGGGAGAGCAGTACTTC. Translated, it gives CASSLELAGEQYF. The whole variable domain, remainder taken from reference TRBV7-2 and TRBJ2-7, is GAGVSQSPSNKVTEKGKDVELRCDPISGHTALYWYRQSLGQGLEFLIYFQGNSAPDKSGLPSDRFSAERTGGSVSTLTIQRTQQEDSAVYLCASSLELAGEQYFGPGTRLTVT.

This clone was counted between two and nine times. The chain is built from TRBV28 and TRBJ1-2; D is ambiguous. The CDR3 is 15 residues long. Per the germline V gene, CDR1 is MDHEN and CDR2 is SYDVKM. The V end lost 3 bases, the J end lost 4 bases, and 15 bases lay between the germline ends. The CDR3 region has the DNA TGTGCCAGCAGTTTGGAGGCCGCGGGCGGCTATGGCTACACCTTC. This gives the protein CASSLEAAGGYGYTF.

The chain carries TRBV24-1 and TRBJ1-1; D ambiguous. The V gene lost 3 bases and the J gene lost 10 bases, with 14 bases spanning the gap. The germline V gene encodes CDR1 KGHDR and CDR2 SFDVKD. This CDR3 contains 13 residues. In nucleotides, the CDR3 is TGTGCCACCAGTGATGGGAGCAGGAGGCGAGCTTTCTTT. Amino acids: CATSDGSRRRAFF.

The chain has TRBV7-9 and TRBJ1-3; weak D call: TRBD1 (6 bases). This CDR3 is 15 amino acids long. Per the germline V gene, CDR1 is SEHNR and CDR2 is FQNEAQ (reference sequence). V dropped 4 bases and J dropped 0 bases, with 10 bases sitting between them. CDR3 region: CASSSQQGSGNTIYF. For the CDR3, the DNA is TGTGCCAGCAGCTCACAACAGGGCTCTGGAAACACCATATATTTT. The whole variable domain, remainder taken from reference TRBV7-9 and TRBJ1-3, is DTGVSQNPRHKITKRGQNVTFRCDPISEHNRLYWYRQTLGQGPEFLTYFQNEAQLEKSRLLSDRFSAERPKGSFSTLEIQRTEQGDSAMYLCASSSQQGSGNTIYFGEGSWLTVV.

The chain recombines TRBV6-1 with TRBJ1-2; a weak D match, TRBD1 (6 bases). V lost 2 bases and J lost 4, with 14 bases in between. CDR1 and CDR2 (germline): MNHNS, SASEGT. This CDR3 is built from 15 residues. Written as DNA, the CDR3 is TGTGCCAGCAGTGAAATTACGGGACACAGCTATGGCTACACCTTC. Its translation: CASSEITGHSYGYTF.

CDR3 amino acids: CASSTGQGAFYGTEAFF. The CDR3 DNA reads TGCGCCAGCAGCACCGGACAGGGGGCTTTTTACGGCACTGAAGCTTTCTTT. J is TRBJ1-1 and V is TRBV5-1, with TRBD1 identical over 11 bases. J lost 4 bases, V lost 4 bases, and 12 bases had no gene match. This CDR3 spans 17 amino acids. CDR1 is SGHRS and CDR2 is YFSETQ in the germline V gene.

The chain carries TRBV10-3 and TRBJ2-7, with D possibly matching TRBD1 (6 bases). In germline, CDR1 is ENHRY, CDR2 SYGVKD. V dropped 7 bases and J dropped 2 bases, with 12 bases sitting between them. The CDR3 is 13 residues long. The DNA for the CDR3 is TGTGCCATCAACCAGGGACATCCCTACGAGCAGTACTTC. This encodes CAINQGHPYEQYF.

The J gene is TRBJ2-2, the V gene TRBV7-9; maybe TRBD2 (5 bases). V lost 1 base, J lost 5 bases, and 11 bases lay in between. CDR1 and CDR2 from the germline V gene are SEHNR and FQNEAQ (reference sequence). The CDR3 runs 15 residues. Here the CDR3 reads CASSLEMRRTGELFF. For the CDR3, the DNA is TGTGCCAGCAGCTTAGAGATGAGGAGGACCGGGGAGCTGTTTTTT.

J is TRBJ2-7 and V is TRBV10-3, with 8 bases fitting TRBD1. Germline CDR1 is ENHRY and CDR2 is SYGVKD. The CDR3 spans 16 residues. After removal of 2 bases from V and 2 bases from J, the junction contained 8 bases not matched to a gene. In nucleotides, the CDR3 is TGTGCCATCAGTGAGGCCCGGGACAGGTCCACCTACGAGCAGTACTTC. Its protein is CAISEARDRSTYEQYF.

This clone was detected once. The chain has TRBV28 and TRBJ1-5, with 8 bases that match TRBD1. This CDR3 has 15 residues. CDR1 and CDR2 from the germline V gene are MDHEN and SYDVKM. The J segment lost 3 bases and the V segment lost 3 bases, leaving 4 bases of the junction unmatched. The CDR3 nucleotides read TGTGCCAGCAGTTTCCGGACAGGGCTCAATCAGCCCCAGCATTTT. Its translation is CASSFRTGLNQPQHF.

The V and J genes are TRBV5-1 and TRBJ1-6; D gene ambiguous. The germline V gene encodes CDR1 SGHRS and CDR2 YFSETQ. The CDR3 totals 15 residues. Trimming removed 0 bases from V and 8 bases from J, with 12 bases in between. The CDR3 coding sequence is TGCGCCAGCAGCTTGGAGACGGCCGCGGATTCACCCCTCCACTTT. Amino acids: CASSLETAADSPLHF.

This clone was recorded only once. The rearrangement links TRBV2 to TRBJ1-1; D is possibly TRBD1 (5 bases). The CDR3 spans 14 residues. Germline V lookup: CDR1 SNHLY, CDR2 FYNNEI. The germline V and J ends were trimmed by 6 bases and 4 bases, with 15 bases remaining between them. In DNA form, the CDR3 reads TGTGCCAGCAGGGCCAACGGGGGTGGCACTGAAGCTTTCTTT. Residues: CASRANGGGTEAFF.